A selection of T cell receptor beta chains follows, all from one sample in a study of T cell responses to AZD1222 COVID-19 vaccine. Sequencing was performed with immunoSEQ multiplex PCR; in TCRdb, only in-frame clones are kept and a portion is missing. There are 150,000 to 200,000 clones in the sample; roughly 92% occur only once, and about 2.5% lies in the top ten. Sequencing used peripheral blood, obtained on day 0 of AZD1222 vaccination. All receptors come from an adult in good health. The CDR3 runs from the conserved cysteine through the conserved F or W. A D gene is named only where the DNA matches it firmly. For some rows the clone size is stated as once, few or many, or as a class when expanded; others skip it.

clone_size: NA
j_call: TRBJ2-1
d_call: NA
v_call: TRBV5-6
cdr3_aa: CASSLAWDPESSYNEQFF
cdr3_nt: TGTGCCAGCAGCTTGGCGTGGGACCCCGAAAGCTCCTACAATGAGCAGTTCTTC

clone_size: NA
j_call: TRBJ1-1
d_call: NA
v_call: TRBV28
cdr3_aa: CASGQGLKGTEAFF
cdr3_nt: TGTGCCAGCGGCCAGGGGCTTAAGGGCACTGAAGCTTTCTTT

clone_size: NA
j_call: TRBJ1-1
d_call: NA
v_call: TRBV9
cdr3_aa: CASSVGASTGTIAYTEAFF
cdr3_nt: TGTGCCAGCAGCGTAGGGGCCAGTACGGGGACAATAGCCTACACTGAAGCTTTCTTT

clone_size: NA
j_call: TRBJ2-3
d_call: TRBD2
v_call: TRBV5-1
cdr3_aa: CASSVQTSGAADTQYF
cdr3_nt: TGCGCCAGCAGCGTCCAGACTAGCGGGGCCGCAGATACGCAGTATTTT

clone_size: few
j_call: TRBJ1-6
d_call: NA
v_call: TRBV7-8
cdr3_aa: CASSLDRVGSPLHF
cdr3_nt: TGTGCCAGCAGCTTAGACAGGGTAGGATCACCCCTCCACTTT

clone_size: NA
j_call: TRBJ1-1
d_call: NA
v_call: TRBV30
cdr3_aa: CAWRQTNTEAFF
cdr3_nt: TGTGCCTGGAGACAGACGAACACTGAAGCTTTCTTT

clone_size: NA
j_call: TRBJ2-1
d_call: NA
v_call: TRBV6-5
cdr3_aa: CASTEAGTNYNEQFF
cdr3_nt: TGTGCCAGCACCGAGGCGGGAACTAACTACAATGAGCAGTTCTTC

clone_size: NA
j_call: TRBJ1-6
d_call: NA
v_call: TRBV5-1
cdr3_aa: CASSLEGLNSPLHF
cdr3_nt: TGCGCCAGCAGCTTGGAGGGGCTTAATTCACCCCTCCACTTT

clone_size: NA
j_call: TRBJ1-2
d_call: NA
v_call: TRBV19
cdr3_aa: CAIKQGSDYGYTF
cdr3_nt: TGTGCCATCAAACAGGGTTCGGACTATGGCTACACCTTC

clone_size: NA
j_call: TRBJ2-3
d_call: NA
v_call: TRBV27
cdr3_aa: CATCGSTDTQYF
cdr3_nt: TGTGCCACCTGTGGAAGCACAGATACGCAGTATTTT

clone_size: few
j_call: TRBJ2-1
d_call: TRBD2
v_call: TRBV7-3
cdr3_aa: CASSLGLAGQSVGQFF
cdr3_nt: TGTGCCAGCAGCCTCGGACTAGCGGGACAGTCTGTGGGGCAGTTCTTC

clone_size: NA
j_call: TRBJ1-6
d_call: NA
v_call: TRBV11-2
cdr3_aa: CASSQARVSPLHF
cdr3_nt: TGTGCCAGCTCCCAGGCTAGGGTTTCACCCCTCCACTTT

clone_size: NA
j_call: TRBJ1-1
d_call: TRBD1
v_call: TRBV9
cdr3_aa: CASSVRTGVTEAFF
cdr3_nt: TGTGCCAGCAGCGTTCGGACAGGAGTGACCGAAGCTTTCTTT

clone_size: NA
j_call: TRBJ1-2
d_call: NA
v_call: TRBV27
cdr3_aa: CASSFRSGNYGYTF
cdr3_nt: TGTGCCAGCAGTTTTAGGTCCGGGAACTATGGCTACACCTTC

clone_size: NA
j_call: TRBJ2-3
d_call: TRBD2
v_call: TRBV9
cdr3_aa: CASSAGTSGEGTDTQYF
cdr3_nt: TGTGCCAGCAGCGCGGGGACTAGCGGGGAGGGCACAGATACGCAGTATTTT

clone_size: NA
j_call: TRBJ1-6
d_call: NA
v_call: TRBV27
cdr3_aa: CASTGNNSPLHF
cdr3_nt: TGTGCCAGCACAGGGAATAATTCACCCCTCCACTTT

clone_size: NA
j_call: TRBJ2-7
d_call: NA
v_call: TRBV11-2
cdr3_aa: CASSPRRVDEQYF
cdr3_nt: TGTGCCAGCAGCCCAAGAAGGGTGGACGAGCAGTACTTC

clone_size: NA
j_call: TRBJ1-1
d_call: NA
v_call: TRBV19
cdr3_aa: CASTEQAAGTEAFF
cdr3_nt: TGTGCCAGTACCGAGCAGGCGGCGGGCACTGAAGCTTTCTTT

clone_size: NA
j_call: TRBJ1-5
d_call: TRBD1
v_call: TRBV3-1/TRBV3-2
cdr3_aa: CASSQKKGQGYGPQHF
cdr3_nt: TGTGCCAGCAGCCAGAAAAAGGGACAGGGCTATGGGCCCCAGCATTTT

clone_size: NA
j_call: TRBJ2-1
d_call: TRBD2
v_call: TRBV4-1
cdr3_aa: CASSHLGIAGTEQFF
cdr3_nt: TGCGCCAGCAGCCATTTGGGGATAGCGGGGACTGAGCAGTTCTTC

clone_size: NA
j_call: TRBJ2-2
d_call: TRBD2
v_call: TRBV10-3
cdr3_aa: CAISEWVAGGTGELFF
cdr3_nt: TGTGCCATCAGTGAGTGGGTAGCGGGCGGTACCGGGGAGCTGTTTTTT

clone_size: NA
j_call: TRBJ1-2
d_call: NA
v_call: TRBV15
cdr3_aa: CATSKRGPASYGYTF
cdr3_nt: TGTGCCACCAGCAAGAGAGGGCCGGCCTCCTATGGCTACACCTTC

clone_size: NA
j_call: TRBJ1-2
d_call: NA
v_call: TRBV5-1
cdr3_aa: CASSQPDREHGYTF
cdr3_nt: TGCGCCAGCAGCCAACCCGATCGGGAGCATGGCTACACCTTC

clone_size: NA
j_call: TRBJ1-1
d_call: NA
v_call: TRBV7-9
cdr3_aa: CASSPLLGRNPNTEAFF
cdr3_nt: TGTGCCAGCAGCCCGTTGTTAGGCAGAAACCCGAACACTGAAGCTTTCTTT

clone_size: NA
j_call: TRBJ2-5
d_call: NA
v_call: TRBV9
cdr3_aa: CASSVAGLQETQYF
cdr3_nt: TGTGCCAGCAGCGTGGCAGGTCTCCAAGAGACCCAGTACTTC

clone_size: NA
j_call: TRBJ2-4
d_call: TRBD2
v_call: TRBV5-1
cdr3_aa: CASSFRAHTSANVSAKNIQYF
cdr3_nt: TGCGCCAGCAGCTTCCGGGCCCATACTAGCGCAAATGTCTCAGCCAAAAACATTCAGTACTTC

clone_size: NA
j_call: TRBJ2-7
d_call: NA
v_call: TRBV27
cdr3_aa: CASSLSWGSPYEQYF
cdr3_nt: TGTGCCAGCAGTTTATCATGGGGATCCCCCTACGAGCAGTACTTC

clone_size: NA
j_call: TRBJ2-5
d_call: TRBD1
v_call: TRBV28
cdr3_aa: CASSTYYRGLGETQYF
cdr3_nt: TGTGCCAGCAGTACCTACTACAGGGGGCTGGGGGAGACCCAGTACTTC

clone_size: NA
j_call: TRBJ2-5
d_call: TRBD1
v_call: TRBV24-1
cdr3_aa: CATSDGTGGGLQETQYF
cdr3_nt: TGTGCCACCAGTGATGGGACAGGTGGGGGCTTACAAGAGACCCAGTACTTC

clone_size: once
j_call: TRBJ2-5
d_call: TRBD2
v_call: TRBV19
cdr3_aa: CASSMWAGVTQETQYF
cdr3_nt: TGTGCCAGTAGTATGTGGGCGGGGGTTACCCAAGAGACCCAGTACTTC

clone_size: few
j_call: TRBJ1-5
d_call: NA
v_call: TRBV10-3
cdr3_aa: CAISMGGGNQPQHF
cdr3_nt: TGTGCCATCAGTATGGGAGGTGGCAATCAGCCCCAGCATTTT

clone_size: NA
j_call: TRBJ1-3
d_call: TRBD1
v_call: TRBV6-5
cdr3_aa: CASGQGEGNTIYF
cdr3_nt: TGTGCCAGTGGACAGGGCGAGGGAAACACCATATATTTT

clone_size: NA
j_call: TRBJ2-7
d_call: NA
v_call: TRBV14
cdr3_aa: CASSQTGSIYEQYF
cdr3_nt: TGTGCCAGCAGCCAAACCGGGTCCATCTACGAGCAGTACTTC

clone_size: NA
j_call: TRBJ1-5
d_call: NA
v_call: TRBV4-2
cdr3_aa: CASSQDLGGTQPQHF
cdr3_nt: TGTGCCAGCAGCCAAGATCTAGGGGGGACGCAGCCCCAGCATTTT

clone_size: NA
j_call: TRBJ2-1
d_call: NA
v_call: TRBV6-6
cdr3_aa: CASTQEGGDEQFF
cdr3_nt: TGTGCCAGCACACAGGAAGGGGGGGATGAGCAGTTCTTC

clone_size: once
j_call: TRBJ1-2
d_call: TRBD1
v_call: TRBV28
cdr3_aa: CASSPRDSRIYGYTF
cdr3_nt: TGTGCCAGCAGTCCCAGGGACAGCCGGATCTATGGCTACACCTTC

clone_size: NA
j_call: TRBJ2-7
d_call: NA
v_call: TRBV5-1
cdr3_aa: CASSPFTGNYVEQYF
cdr3_nt: TGCGCCAGCAGCCCCTTCACAGGGAACTACGTCGAGCAGTACTTC

clone_size: NA
j_call: TRBJ2-7
d_call: NA
v_call: TRBV11-2
cdr3_aa: CASSLEIDEQYF
cdr3_nt: TGTGCCAGCAGCTTAGAAATAGACGAGCAGTACTTC

clone_size: NA
j_call: TRBJ2-1
d_call: NA
v_call: TRBV6-1
cdr3_aa: CASSEDRSGGNEQFF
cdr3_nt: TGTGCCAGCAGTGAGGACAGGAGCGGGGGTAATGAGCAGTTCTTC

clone_size: NA
j_call: TRBJ2-1
d_call: TRBD2
v_call: TRBV19
cdr3_aa: CASSMGLAGNGYNEQFF
cdr3_nt: TGTGCCAGTAGTATGGGACTAGCGGGGAATGGCTACAATGAGCAGTTCTTC

clone_size: NA
j_call: TRBJ1-6
d_call: NA
v_call: TRBV18
cdr3_aa: CASSPTGTQRGNSPLHF
cdr3_nt: TGTGCCAGCTCACCTACCGGGACACAACGTGGTAATTCACCCCTCCACTTT